A selection of T cell receptor beta chains follows, all from one sample in a study of molecular identifiers for immune sequencing clone quantification. MiXCR, run by TCRdb on the PCR reads, gives a single entry per CDR3 protein. The sample consists of about 510,000 distinct CDR3 sequences, over 20% of them appearing once. Material: naive CD8+ T cells from blood, with Jurkat cell RNA spiked in. The receptor set was obtained from a human donor in good health. Some libraries in this study had Jurkat cell RNA spiked in. Both conserved end residues are part of each CDR3. The order of the fields is D gene, V gene, clone size, J gene, CDR3 DNA, CDR3 protein. A D gene is named only where the DNA matches it firmly. Rows may omit the clone size; those that give it use once, few, many or a size class.

.	TRBV23-1	many	TRBJ2-1	TGCGCCAGCAGTCCCTTCGATCCCAATGAGCAGTTCTTC	CASSPFDPNEQFF
TRBD2	TRBV20-1	.	TRBJ2-7	TGCAGTGCTGGGGGGCTAGCGGGGACCTACGGGCAGTACTTC	CSAGGLAGTYGQYF
.	TRBV29-1	.	TRBJ1-4	TGCAGCGTCGCTGGGGGGAGGCTTACTAATGAAAAACTGTTTTTT	CSVAGGRLTNEKLFF
.	TRBV7-9	many	TRBJ1-1	TGTGCCAGCAGCCCCCCGGGGGAGACTGAAGCTTTCTTT	CASSPPGETEAFF
TRBD1	TRBV28	many	TRBJ2-7	TGTGCCAGCAGTAGCCGACAGGGGGCTTTCGAGCAGTACTTC	CASSSRQGAFEQYF
TRBD1	TRBV9	.	TRBJ1-4	TGTGCCAGCAGCGCAGGGACAGTTGCTGGTGAAAAACTGTTTTTT	CASSAGTVAGEKLFF
TRBD2	TRBV20-1	.	TRBJ2-5	TGCAGTGCTAGAGATGTTGCGGGAGTGTACCAAGAGACCCAGTACTTC	CSARDVAGVYQETQYF
TRBD2	TRBV29-1	many	TRBJ2-7	TGCAGCGTTGAGGCGGGAGACTACGAGCAGTACTTC	CSVEAGDYEQYF
TRBD1	TRBV10-3	.	TRBJ1-1	TGTGCCATCACGGGCAGGGGGGTACTGACTGAAGCTTTCTTT	CAITGRGVLTEAFF
.	TRBV4-2	few	TRBJ1-5	TGTGCCAGCAGCCAACTACAGGGCGCCCATCAGCCCCAGCATTTT	CASSQLQGAHQPQHF
TRBD1	TRBV7-9	many	TRBJ2-3	TGTGCCAGCACCCTGGGACAGGGAAACACAGATACGCAGTATTTT	CASTLGQGNTDTQYF
.	TRBV6-2/TRBV6-3	many	TRBJ1-1	TGTGCCAGCAGTCCCCTCCTCGATGGAGCTTTCTTT	CASSPLLDGAFF
.	TRBV29-1	few	TRBJ1-2	TGCAGCGTTGAAGGGGGGTCGAATGGCTACACCTTC	CSVEGGSNGYTF
.	TRBV19	.	TRBJ1-5	TGTGCCAGTAGTATAGGGGGAAGGGGCAATCAGCCCCAGCATTTT	CASSIGGRGNQPQHF
.	TRBV5-4	few	TRBJ2-7	TGTGCCAGCAGCTTGTTGGAGGAGCAGTACTTC	CASSLLEEQYF
TRBD2	TRBV6-2/TRBV6-3	many	TRBJ2-3	TGTGCCAGCAGTTCCCTCTCAGGACTAGCGGGAGACACAGATACGCAGTATTTT	CASSSLSGLAGDTDTQYF
.	TRBV4-2	.	TRBJ2-3	TGTGCCAACTGCTCCGTGGGTCTGGGGGATACGCAGTATTTT	CANCSVGLGDTQYF
.	TRBV7-9	.	TRBJ1-1	TGTGCCAGCAGCTTTAACCCGAACACTGAAGCTTTCTTT	CASSFNPNTEAFF
.	TRBV20-1	.	TRBJ2-7	TGCAGTGCCGTTGACTATCCCTCCTACGAGCAGTACTTC	CSAVDYPSYEQYF
TRBD1	TRBV7-9	few	TRBJ1-2	TGTGCCAGCAGCTTTGACTTGGGGACAGGAAGGCTCGCTAACTATGGCTACACCTTC	CASSFDLGTGRLANYGYTF
.	TRBV30	.	TRBJ2-1	TGTGCCTGGATCATCGCGGCGGATGAGCAGTTCTTC	CAWIIAADEQFF
.	TRBV12-3/TRBV12-4	many	TRBJ1-1	TGTGCCAGCAGTTTCACCACCCTCCCCGTAGCTTTCTTT	CASSFTTLPVAFF
.	TRBV4-3	.	TRBJ2-1	TGCGCCAGCAGCTGGACACTACGCGGAAATGAGCAGTTCTTC	CASSWTLRGNEQFF
TRBD2	TRBV3-1	.	TRBJ2-2	TGTGCCAGCAGCCAAGAGGGGCTTGTAGCGGGAACGAACACCGGGGAGCTGTTTTTT	CASSQEGLVAGTNTGELFF
.	TRBV4-3	many	TRBJ2-1	TGCGCCAGCAGCCAAGGCAAGTTGGGGTACAATGAGCAGTTCTTC	CASSQGKLGYNEQFF
TRBD1	TRBV27	few	TRBJ2-7	TGTGCCAGCAGTCCTTATGCGGGACAGGGGTACGAGCAGTACTTC	CASSPYAGQGYEQYF
.	TRBV4-1	many	TRBJ1-1	TGCGCCAGCAGCCCAAGAGTCTCAAGTGAAGCTTTCTTT	CASSPRVSSEAFF
.	TRBV7-6	many	TRBJ1-6	TGTGCCAGCAGCTTAGCGCCGGATTCACCCCTCCACTTT	CASSLAPDSPLHF
TRBD2	TRBV12-3/TRBV12-4	few	TRBJ2-3	TGTGCCAGCAGTTACCTCCTAGCGGGCGGCAGTACAGATACGCAGTATTTT	CASSYLLAGGSTDTQYF
.	TRBV12-3/TRBV12-4	many	TRBJ1-6	TGTGCCAGCATGGGGTTCGATAATTCACCCCTCCACTTT	CASMGFDNSPLHF
TRBD1	TRBV2	few	TRBJ1-2	TGTGCCAGCAGTGAGGGACAGGGAGTTAACTATGGCTACACCTTC	CASSEGQGVNYGYTF
.	TRBV20-1	few	TRBJ2-3	TGCAGTGCTATAAGCCCTACGGCGTGGACGGAGGGACAGAGCACAGATACGCAGTATTTT	CSAISPTAWTEGQSTDTQYF
TRBD1	TRBV12-3/TRBV12-4	few	TRBJ1-4	TGTGCCAGCAGTTTAGAGGACAGGGGGCTGGAAAAACTGTTTTTT	CASSLEDRGLEKLFF
.	TRBV27	few	TRBJ2-7	TGTGCCAGCAGTTTATTGGGGGGACTCTACGAGCAGTACTTC	CASSLLGGLYEQYF
.	TRBV20-1	many	TRBJ1-5	TGCAGTGCTAGGGGGGGGTACGGAGCCAATCAGCCCCAGCATTTT	CSARGGYGANQPQHF
.	TRBV13	.	TRBJ2-5	TGTGCCAGCAGCTTAACAGGGGACTTGCAAGAGACCCAGTACTTC	CASSLTGDLQETQYF
.	TRBV28	many	TRBJ2-5	TGTGCCAGCGGCCAGGGCTACCAAGAGACCCAGTACTTC	CASGQGYQETQYF
TRBD1	TRBV2	few	TRBJ1-4	TGTGCCAGCAGTCCGGGACAGGGCTACGGAAAACTGTTTTTT	CASSPGQGYGKLFF
.	TRBV7-2	many	TRBJ1-1	TGTGCCAGCAGCTCAAGTTACACTGAAGCTTTCTTT	CASSSSYTEAFF
.	TRBV7-9	many	TRBJ2-3	TGTGCCAGCAGCTTACGGGACACACCATATACGCAGTATTTT	CASSLRDTPYTQYF
.	TRBV20-1	.	TRBJ1-1	TGCAGTGCTAGACGACAACCGGGACCGCGCCAATCGAACACTGAAGCTTTCTTT	CSARRQPGPRQSNTEAFF
.	TRBV6-1	many	TRBJ2-7	TGTGCCAGCCACTACGACTGGTCCTACGAGCAGTACTTC	CASHYDWSYEQYF
.	TRBV27	many	TRBJ2-2	TGTGCCAGCAGTTTAACGAACACCGGGGAGCTGTTTTTT	CASSLTNTGELFF
.	TRBV30	.	TRBJ1-2	TGTGCCCGGAGTGTAGATGCGAAACAATGGTATGGCTACACCTTC	CARSVDAKQWYGYTF
.	TRBV12-3/TRBV12-4	.	TRBJ1-6	TGTGCCAGCAGTGGGGGACCCCTCCACTTT	CASSGGPLHF
.	TRBV18	few	TRBJ1-2	TGTGCCAGCTCACCAACGAAGGGAACAGTCAACTATGGCTACACCTTC	CASSPTKGTVNYGYTF
TRBD2	TRBV20-1	few	TRBJ2-7	TGCAGTGCTAGTTTTTTGACGGGAGGGCCATACGAGCAGTACTTC	CSASFLTGGPYEQYF
.	TRBV9	many	TRBJ2-7	TGTGCCAGCAGCGTGAGCCCTGACTACGAGCAGTACTTC	CASSVSPDYEQYF